Listed below are T cell receptor beta chains from one sample, sequenced in a study of identical twins. TCRdb re-called the 5' RACE reads with MiXCR, one entry per CDR3 protein. The table has more than 350,000 distinct CDR3 sequences, approximately 9.1% seen once. Sequenced: naive T cells sorted from blood. These receptors were collected from a woman between 50 and 59 years old in good health. The CDR3 runs from the conserved cysteine through the conserved F or W. The order of the fields is J gene, V gene, clone size, D gene, CDR3 DNA, CDR3 protein. D genes are given only for firm matches. Some rows mark clone size as missing; the rest say once, few, many or name a class of expanded clone.

>TRBJ1-2|TRBV20-1|few|TRBD1
TGCAGTGCTTCGACAGGGATCGATGGCTACACCTTC
CSASTGIDGYTF
>TRBJ2-1|TRBV5-1|many|.
TGCGCCAGCAGCCCCGGACTGCGTTGGCAAAATGAGCAGTTCTTC
CASSPGLRWQNEQFF
>TRBJ1-2|TRBV4-1|many|TRBD1
TGCGCCAGCAGCCAACATGGGACAGGGGGGCAAGGCTACACCTTC
CASSQHGTGGQGYTF
>TRBJ1-5|TRBV25-1|few|TRBD1
TGTGCCAGCGCGGACAGGCGTCAGCCCCAGCATTTT
CASADRRQPQHF
>TRBJ1-5|TRBV5-1|few|.
TGCGCCAGCAGCTATGGCCCGGGGGTAAATCAGCCCCAGCATTTT
CASSYGPGVNQPQHF
>TRBJ2-7|TRBV29-1|.|TRBD1
TGCAGCGTTGGGGGGACAGGGCAGTACGAGCAGTACTTC
CSVGGTGQYEQYF
>TRBJ1-2|TRBV29-1|.|.
TGCAGCGTTGAATGGCCCAAACTCCAGGGAGACTATGGCTACACCTTC
CSVEWPKLQGDYGYTF
>TRBJ2-7|TRBV5-1|many|TRBD2
TGCGCCAGCAGCTTGGTCGCTAGCGGGAGCTCCTACGAGCAGTACTTC
CASSLVASGSSYEQYF
>TRBJ1-2|TRBV15|.|.
TGTGCCACCAGCAGAGATAGCTCAGTCGATGGCTACACCTTC
CATSRDSSVDGYTF
>TRBJ2-2|TRBV4-2|few|TRBD2
TGTGCCAGCAGCCAGTTCGGGGGGACGAACACCGGGGAGCTGTTTTTT
CASSQFGGTNTGELFF
>TRBJ2-1|TRBV29-1|many|.
TGCAGCGTCCTCGGGGCAGGGGTCTACAATGAGCAGTTCTTC
CSVLGAGVYNEQFF
>TRBJ1-6|TRBV7-6|.|.
TGTGCCAGCAGCTTAAGACAGTCCGATTCACCCCTCCACTTT
CASSLRQSDSPLHF
>TRBJ2-3|TRBV5-1|many|TRBD1
TGCGCCAGCAGCTTGGATCGGGACAGGGGCGCAGATACGCAGTATTTT
CASSLDRDRGADTQYF
>TRBJ2-2|TRBV6-5|once|.
TGTGCCAGCAGTTTGTTCGGAGTGAACACCGGGGAGCTGTTTTTT
CASSLFGVNTGELFF
>TRBJ1-5|TRBV7-9|.|TRBD1
TGTGCCAGCAGCTTGGTGACAGGGTATGGCAATCAGCCCCAGCATTTT
CASSLVTGYGNQPQHF
>TRBJ2-5|TRBV7-7|many|.
TGTGCTAGCAGCTTGGGACCGGCGGCGGAGACCCAGTACTTC
CASSLGPAAETQYF
>TRBJ1-2|TRBV12-3/TRBV12-4|few|.
TGTGCCAGCAGTTTAGAACAGGGAGGCTATGGCTACACCTTC
CASSLEQGGYGYTF
>TRBJ1-6|TRBV20-1|many|TRBD1
TGCAGTGCTAGGGACAGGGGAAATTCACCCCTCCACTTT
CSARDRGNSPLHF
>TRBJ2-2|TRBV20-1|few|TRBD1
TGCAGTGCTAGAGCCTCACACAGGGGCGGGGAGCTGTTTTTT
CSARASHRGGELFF
>TRBJ1-2|TRBV12-3/TRBV12-4|many|.
TGTGCCAGCAGTTTTCGAGGGTATGGCTACACCTTC
CASSFRGYGYTF
>TRBJ2-1|TRBV20-1|few|.
TGCAGTGCTAGAGATCCCGAGTTCTTC
CSARDPEFF
>TRBJ1-6|TRBV6-5|few|.
TGTGCCAGCGGGCGGGGGTCAAATAATTCACCCCTCCACTTT
CASGRGSNNSPLHF
>TRBJ1-1|TRBV11-3|.|.
TGTGCCAGCAGCTTAGTAGTCAGGGAGGGGAACACTGAAGCTTTCTTT
CASSLVVREGNTEAFF
>TRBJ2-2|TRBV20-1|.|.
TGCAGTGCTTGGACTCTCACCGGGGAGCTGTTTTTT
CSAWTLTGELFF
>TRBJ2-5|TRBV25-1|.|TRBD2
TGTGCCAGCAGACATAGCGGGAGTAGCGAGACCCAGTACTTC
CASRHSGSSETQYF
>TRBJ1-6|TRBV12-3/TRBV12-4|.|.
TGTGCCAGCAGTTCCGTAACGAGTTGGAATTCACCCCTCCACTTT
CASSSVTSWNSPLHF
>TRBJ2-1|TRBV20-1|.|TRBD2
TGCAGTGCTAGAGGGCGCGGGAGGGCCTACAATGAGCAGTTCTTC
CSARGRGRAYNEQFF
>TRBJ2-3|TRBV20-1|once|.
TGCAGTGCTAGAGGGTACGGAACGACCACAGATACGCAGTATTTT
CSARGYGTTTDTQYF
>TRBJ2-3|TRBV25-1|many|TRBD1
TGTGCCAGCAGTGAATGGGACAGAAGCACAGATACGCAGTATTTT
CASSEWDRSTDTQYF
>TRBJ2-1|TRBV7-8|.|.
TGTGCCAGCAGCTTAGCCGTGGACAGAATTAGGAATGAGCAGTTCTTC
CASSLAVDRIRNEQFF
>TRBJ1-5|TRBV10-3|.|.
TGTGCCATCAGTGAGTCCCGTACCAATCAGCCCCAGCATTTT
CAISESRTNQPQHF
>TRBJ2-1|TRBV3-1|few|.
TGTGCCAGCAGTCCGAGGACAGTTCCCCATGAGCAGTTCTTC
CASSPRTVPHEQFF